The T cell receptor (beta chain) under discussion was sequenced for a study of tumor-infiltrating lymphocytes in primary liver carcinoma (dated by TCRdb to about 2017). Turning to the overall study: Hepatocellular carcinoma (four) or combined HCC and intrahepatic cholangiocarcinoma (one) was present in the five patients, who were three men and two women aged 30 to 69 years. Samples yielded roughly 3.5 to 7.13 million productive TCRbeta reads; read depth did not differ significantly between tissue types. Tumors of the five patients were stage T1-T3 N0M0 with maximum diameters of roughly 4.2 to 11 cm. TCRbeta repertoire sequencing covered 35 specimens from 5 patients: roughly 25 tumor regions, 5 adjacent noncancerous liver tissues and 5 peripheral blood samples. High reproducibility was observed for the technical replicate repertoires, with mean shared-clone rates approximately 0.92 and correlation coefficients above 0.98. Agilent mRNA microarray profiling was performed on the roughly 25 tumor region samples to relate TCRbeta repertoire diversity to the local molecular phenotype. The study combined TCRbeta repertoire sequencing, expression microarrays and whole-exome sequencing across five regions of each liver tumor, with adjacent normal tissue and blood.

Findings and caveats that apply to the study as a whole: Only roughly 8-25% of top clones appeared in all five regions of a tumor, which suggests that tumor-infiltrating T cells are spatially heterogeneous. Consistent with antigen-driven expansion, pairs of tumor regions showed higher repertoire overlap (mean about 36%) than either tumor-adjacent pairs (approximately 17%) or tumor-blood pairs (around 15%). Only the TCR beta chain was sequenced, which likely underestimates true repertoire diversity because unpaired alpha chains were not captured. The study included only four to six patients, and the authors note findings should be validated in a larger study. Bulk unsorted samples precluded comparing CD4+ and CD8+ T cell repertoires. A significantly larger repertoire fraction was made up by the top 250 clones in tumors than in blood (p = 0.039).

Total RNA and DNA were co-extracted from roughly 20-30 mg of bulk tissue with the AllPrep DNA/RNA mini kit, without cell sorting. Between November 2015 and 2016, a handful of patients in China with histopathologically diagnosed primary liver carcinoma had surgical resection. Chronic HBV infection was present in the patients, and the patients were treatment-naive at sampling. Five spatially separated regions were sampled from each tumor: the superior, inferior, left-lateral and right-lateral poles, plus the tumor centre. Histological examination found more than 80% viable tumor cells in every tumor sample. Fresh tumor and adjacent tissue pieces were bisected, with one half stored in RNAlater at -80 degrees C and the other half sent for histology. With regard to this clonotype: The target of this receptor is not known. The junction and the germline gene differ at one end; a read error may be behind it.

A constant-region primer and ProtoScript II reverse transcriptase were used to reverse-transcribe TCRbeta-specific cDNA from roughly 0.55 ug total RNA. TCRbeta libraries were built with three nested multiplex PCR rounds, a slightly modified ARM-PCR procedure. Sample barcodes and Illumina adapters were attached in a final 25-cycle PCR using Deep VentR polymerase. Before sequencing, amplicons between 200 and 500 bp were purified from gel using a QIAquick gel extraction kit. TCRbeta amplicons were sequenced on an Illumina HiSeq 2500 with 250-bp paired-end reads. In the original analysis: Trimmomatic v0.33 was used to quality-trim the reads, and FLASH v1.2.11 was used to merge paired reads so that full CDR3 sequences could be recovered. MiGEC v1.2.1b assigned V, D and J germline segments to the rearranged TCRbeta sequences. Clonotype statistics and Shannon-Wiener diversity indices were computed with VDJtools v1.0.0. Except for diversity analysis, only the 250 most abundant clonotypes of each sample were used in subsequent analyses to reduce sampling bias. TCRdb took the public reads, trimmed them with fastp at Q25, ran MiXCR for clone calling and kept in-frame beta chains. When rows share a CDR3 protein, they turn into one entry using the most common DNA and genes. These V and J calls originate from TCRdb's pipeline instead of the authors' own analysis. The sample table shows tens of thousands of distinct CDR3 sequences, and 70% to 80% are seen once. The ten largest clones represent less than 40% of the sample.

The TCR originated in a woman in her twenties or thirties with primary liver carcinoma and hepatitis B virus infection. The specimen sequenced was liver tumor tissue from sampling region 5. The sample's cell subset or site label, in plain terms: tumor region T5, tumor centre.

CDR3 reads: CACSFRTSSTYEQHF. The DNA reads TGTGCCTGCAGCTTCCGGACTAGCAGCACCTACGAGCAGCACTTC. The V gene is TRBV5-6 and the J gene is TRBJ2-7; 8 central bases correspond to TRBD2. The germline V gene provides CDR1 SGHDT and CDR2 YYEEEE. From its cysteine to its phenylalanine, the CDR3 spans 15 amino acids. Only the CDR3 DNA stays, 45 bases, in frame from base 1.